Following are 12 T cell receptor beta chains from one sample sequenced in a study of graft-versus-host responses after intestinal transplantation. The method was immunoSEQ multiplex PCR; TCRdb's version includes in-frame clones alone and lacks a portion of them. Counted here are more than 2,500 clones, 85% to 95% occurring once; the ten biggest clones make up 3% to 4.5%. Here the sequenced sample was bone marrow, taken more than 350 days after transplant. These receptors were obtained from a human patient who received an intestinal transplant, so some T cells may come from the graft donor.

J is TRBJ2-1 and V is TRBV7-8; a possible D gene is TRBD1 (6 bases). The V end lost 5 bases, the J end lost 4 bases, and 24 bases lay between the germline ends. The CDR3 is 18 amino acids. Germline assignment: CDR1 SGHVS and CDR2 FQNEAQ. As DNA, the CDR3 is TGTGCCAGCAGCACTAACCGGGACACTCTTTATTTTTACAATGAGCAGTTCTTC. It encodes CASSTNRDTLYFYNEQFF.

This clone has just one count. V gene TRBV6-4 combines with J gene TRBJ2-3, with 11 positions matching TRBD2. From germline, CDR1 is MRHNA and CDR2 SNTAGT. V was pared by 0 bases and J by 2 bases, with 1 base of the junction left unmatched. The CDR3 has 16 residues. CDR3 protein: CASSDSSGRATDTQYF. The CDR3 DNA is TGTGCCAGCAGTGACTCTAGCGGGAGGGCCACAGATACGCAGTATTTT.

This rearrangement joins TRBV10-1 to TRBJ2-7, with TRBD2 as a possible D gene (6 bases). The CDR3 contains 14 residues. V dropped 2 bases and J dropped 4 bases, with 12 bases sitting between them. In germline, CDR1 is WNHNN, CDR2 SYGVQD (reference sequence). The DNA for the CDR3 is TGCGCCAGCAGTGAGCGGGAGAGGGGTTACGAGCAGTACTTC. Amino acid sequence: CASSERERGYEQYF.

The chain recombines TRBV12-5 with TRBJ2-7; weak D call: TRBD1 (6 bases). The CDR3 has 13 amino acids. Germline V gene data show CDR1 as LGHNT and CDR2 as FRNRAP. Trimming pared 1 base from V and 2 bases from J, leaving 6 bases between. CDR3 coding DNA: TGTGCTAGTGGTTTGGACAGGGCCTACGAGCAGTACTTC. It yields the protein CASGLDRAYEQYF.

The chain links TRBV7-2 to TRBJ1-5; no firm D call. V was trimmed by 1 base and J by 2 bases, leaving 9 bases between them. CDR3 length equals 15 residues. Germline CDR1 reads SGHTA; CDR2 reads FQGNSA. The CDR3 protein is CASSLGRSGNQPQHF. The CDR3 region has the DNA TGTGCCAGCAGCTTAGGGCGAAGCGGCAATCAGCCCCAGCATTTT.

The chain carries TRBV27 and TRBJ1-2, with a weak D call TRBD1 (5 bases). Germline CDR1 MNHEY, CDR2 SMNVEV (reference sequence). The CDR3 is made up of 13 amino acids. V dropped 3 bases and J dropped 7 bases, with 12 bases sitting between them. The CDR3 nucleotides are TGTGCCAGCAGTTTCGGAGGGACTGGTGGCTACACCTTC. The encoded protein is CASSFGGTGGYTF.

In its sample, this clone was seen once. The chain employs TRBV4-1 and TRBJ2-7, with D perhaps matching TRBD1 (6 bases). V lost 1 base, J lost 5 bases, and 12 bases lay in between. This CDR3 contains 14 residues. Germline V gene lookup returns CDR1 MGHRA and CDR2 YSYEKL. CDR3 sequence: CASSQARGSNEQYF. The DNA for the CDR3 is TGCGCCAGCAGCCAAGCGAGGGGGTCCAACGAGCAGTACTTC.

This clone is a singleton in its sample. The CDR3 sequence: CASSTTGSNTEAFF. For the CDR3, the DNA is TGTGCCAGCAGCACTACCGGGTCGAACACTGAAGCTTTCTTT. V usage is TRBV9 and J usage is TRBJ1-1, with D unresolved. The V and J ends lost 4 bases and 1 base respectively, with 11 bases between them. The CDR3 is 14 amino acids. Germline assignment: CDR1 SGDLS and CDR2 YYNGEE.

The chain links TRBV4-2 to TRBJ2-5; 8 bases are shared with TRBD2. The germline gives CDR1 LGHNA, CDR2 YNFKEQ. The CDR3 is 16 amino acids. After removal of 0 bases from V and 1 base from J, the junction contained 4 bases not matched to a gene. The CDR3, as DNA: TGTGCCAGCAGCCAAGATAATCGGGAGGGCCAAGAGACCCAGTACTTC. Translation: CASSQDNREGQETQYF.

This clone was observed a single time. This sequence joins TRBV7-2 and TRBJ2-1; 7 positions agree with TRBD2. Trimming took 1 base from V and 4 from J; bases not matched to a gene: 4. The CDR3 runs 15 residues. Per germline, CDR1 SGHTA and CDR2 FQGNSA. The CDR3 region is CASSLGAGRYNEQFF. DNA of the CDR3: TGTGCCAGCAGCTTAGGAGCGGGAAGGTACAATGAGCAGTTCTTC. The full variable domain, its missing parts supplied by reference TRBV7-2 and TRBJ2-1, is GAGVSQSPSNKVTEKGKDVELRCDPISGHTALYWYRQSLGQGLEFLIYFQGNSAPDKSGLPSDRFSAERTGGSVSTLTIQRTQQEDSAVYLCASSLGAGRYNEQFFGPGTRLTVL.

V and J are TRBV7-9 and TRBJ1-1; D ambiguous. The CDR3 runs 15 residues. V dropped 3 bases and J dropped 1 base, with 12 bases sitting between them. Germline V gene sequence: CDR1 SEHNR, CDR2 FQNEAQ (reference sequence). The CDR3 region has the DNA TGTGCCAGCAGCTTTGTAGGGAGCGGGAACACTGAAGCTTTCTTT. It translates to CASSFVGSGNTEAFF.

CDR3 in amino acids: CASRYPGPNTGELFF. The CDR3 coding sequence is TGCGCCAGCAGGTACCCGGGACCGAACACCGGGGAGCTGTTTTTT. The chain combines TRBV5-1 with TRBJ2-2, with D possibly called TRBD1 or TRBD2 (5 bases each). The CDR3 contains 15 residues. Germline V lookup: CDR1 SGHRS, CDR2 YFSETQ. Trimming took 5 bases from V and 0 from J, leaving 11 bases between them.